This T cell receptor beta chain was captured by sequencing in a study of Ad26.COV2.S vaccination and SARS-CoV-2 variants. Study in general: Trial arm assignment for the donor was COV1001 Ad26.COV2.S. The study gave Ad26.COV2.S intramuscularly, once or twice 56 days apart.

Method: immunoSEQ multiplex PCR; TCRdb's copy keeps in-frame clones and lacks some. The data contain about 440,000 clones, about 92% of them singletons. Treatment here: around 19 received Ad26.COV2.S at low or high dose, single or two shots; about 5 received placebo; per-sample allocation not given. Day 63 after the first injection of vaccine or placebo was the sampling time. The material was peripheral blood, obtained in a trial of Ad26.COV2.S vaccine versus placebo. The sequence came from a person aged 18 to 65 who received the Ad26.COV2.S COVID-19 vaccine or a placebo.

For the CDR3, the DNA is TGCGCCAGCAGCCAAGTGGGGTACGAGCAGTACTTC. Protein product: CASSQVGYEQYF. The chain uses TRBV4-1 and TRBJ2-7; D remains unclear. CDR3 length equals 12 residues. From germline, CDR1 is MGHRA and CDR2 YSYEKL. The V end was cut by 1 base, the J end by 4 bases, with 5 bases between.